This T cell receptor beta chain was sequenced for a study of OX40 agonist ivuxolimab in advanced cancers. The germline gives CDR1 MNHNY, CDR2 SVGAGI (reference sequence). The CDR3 covers 13 residues. The V end was cut by 2 bases, the J end by 2 bases, with 6 bases between. Only in-frame clones appear in the TCRdb table, and some are missing; sequencing was by immunoSEQ multiplex PCR. Of around 25,000 clones in the sample, around three quarters were seen once. This receptor was identified in an adult with an advanced solid tumor such as melanoma, head and neck, liver or kidney cancer. Here the sequenced sample was CD4+ or CD8+ T cells sorted from blood, taken in a trial of the OX40 agonist ivuxolimab. The V gene is TRBV6-6, the J gene TRBJ1-1; no definite D call. The CDR3: CASSYLENTEAFF. In DNA, the CDR3 is TGTGCCAGCAGTTACCTAGAAAACACTGAAGCTTTCTTT.